These 10 T cell receptor beta chains share one sample of origin, sequenced in a study of CD8 T cells in ankylosing spondylitis. TCRdb reprocessed the 5' RACE reads via MiXCR and lists one record per CDR3 protein. The repertoire holds about 340,000 distinct CDR3 sequences, with over 12% as singletons. What was sequenced was blood, either unsorted or a sorted T cell fraction (not recorded which). The source is a male donor with ankylosing spondylitis or in good health (not recorded which).

At least ten counts were recorded for this clonotype. The chain is built from TRBV12-3 or TRBV12-4 and TRBJ2-7, with 9 bases aligning to TRBD1. CDR3 length equals 15 residues. V lost 6 bases to trimming and J lost 0 bases; unmatched junction nucleotides: 6. The CDR3 bases are TGTGCCAGCAGCCAAGGGACAGGGAGCTCCTACGAGCAGTACTTC. This gives the protein CASSQGTGSSYEQYF.

This clonotype was counted a few times. The chain carries TRBV29-1 and TRBJ1-2; no firm D call. V gave up 5 bases and J gave up 4 bases, with 11 bases separating them. The germline V gene has CDR1 SQVTM and CDR2 ANQGSEA. The CDR3 sequence is 12 residues long. CDR3 sequence: CSVQKDRYGYTF. DNA for the CDR3: TGCAGCGTTCAGAAGGACCGCTATGGCTACACCTTC.

This clonotype was seen many times. The V call is TRBV12-3 or TRBV12-4, the J call TRBJ1-6, with TRBD1 matching over 9 bases. J was trimmed by 7 bases and V by 4 bases; bases with no gene match: 2. This CDR3 is built from 14 residues. The CDR3, as DNA: TGTGCCAGCAGTTATGGACAGGGGAATTCACCCCTCCACTTT. Its protein is CASSYGQGNSPLHF.

This clonotype was seen only a few times. The CDR3, as DNA: TGCAGTGCTCGGTCCGACTGGTCCGGTACGCAGTATTTT. Its translation is CSARSDWSGTQYF. This chain connects TRBV20-1 to TRBJ2-3; D is undetermined. V was cut by 5 bases and J by 8 bases, with 17 bases left in between. Per the germline V gene, CDR1 is DFQATT and CDR2 is SNEGSKA (reference sequence). This CDR3 comprises 13 residues.

This clonotype was detected only a few times. The genes are TRBV5-1 and TRBJ2-7; 7 nucleotides line up with TRBD2. The CDR3 contains 15 residues. Trimming removed 0 bases from V and 4 bases from J; junction bases left unmatched: 7. Germline assignment: CDR1 SGHRS and CDR2 YFSETQ. The CDR3 DNA follows: TGCGCCAGCAGCTTGGAGGCTAGCGGAAGTTACGAGCAGTACTTC. It yields the protein CASSLEASGSYEQYF. Full variable domain (rest looked up from reference TRBV5-1 and TRBJ2-7): KAGVTQTPRYLIKTRGQQVTLSCSPISGHRSVSWYQQTPGQGLQFLFEYFSETQRNKGNFPGRFSGRQFSNSRSEMNVSTLELGDSALYLCASSLEASGSYEQYFGPGTRLTVT.

This clonotype was counted between two and nine times. The chain joins TRBV20-1 to TRBJ2-1, with D tentatively TRBD2 (5 bases). The V end lost 6 bases, the J end lost 3 bases, and 18 bases lay between the germline ends. Per germline, CDR1 DFQATT and CDR2 SNEGSKA (reference sequence). CDR3 length equals 15 residues. Written as DNA, the CDR3 is TGCAGTGCCGTAAGCGGACCTCTACGCTACAATGAGCAGTTCTTC. Translated, it gives CSAVSGPLRYNEQFF.

The chain employs TRBV12-3 or TRBV12-4 and TRBJ2-7; D is undetermined. The CDR3 contains 12 residues. V was shortened by 5 bases and J by 5 bases, with 10 bases between the two germline ends. As DNA, the CDR3 is TGTGCCAGCAGTCTCGGACGTAACGAGCAGTACTTC. This gives the protein CASSLGRNEQYF.

The rearrangement links TRBV20-1 to TRBJ2-1; 8 nucleotides line up with TRBD1. This CDR3 contains 13 residues. Germline lookup yields CDR1 DFQATT and CDR2 SNEGSKA (reference sequence). J lost 3 bases, V lost 6 bases, and 4 bases had no gene match. CDR3 coding DNA: TGCAGTGCCAACAGGGGGGACTACAATGAGCAGTTCTTC. This encodes CSANRGDYNEQFF.

This rearrangement joins TRBV30 to TRBJ2-2; D is possibly TRBD2 (6 bases). CDR1 GTSNPN and CDR2 SVGIG come from the germline V gene (reference sequence). CDR3 size: 14 residues. Trimming removed 5 bases at V and 3 bases at J, with 13 bases between. This chain's CDR3 is CAWVAERDTGELFF. In DNA, the CDR3 is TGTGCCTGGGTAGCGGAGCGAGACACCGGGGAGCTGTTTTTT.

V and J are TRBV10-2 and TRBJ2-7; weak D call: TRBD2 (5 bases). Trimming cost V 4 bases and J 1 base, with 17 bases left between them. The CDR3 length is 16 residues. Germline values: CDR1 WSHSY, CDR2 SAAADI. CDR3 coding DNA: TGCGCCAGCAGTGGACCAAACCGCGGACTTTCCTACGAGCAGTACTTC. It specifies CASSGPNRGLSYEQYF.